A selection of T cell receptor beta chains follows, all from one sample in a study of control samples from healthy donors and cancer patients. Measured with immunoSEQ multiplex PCR; TCRdb has only the in-frame clones, and not every one. The table records around 59,000 clones, approximately 92% of them present only once. Sequencing used PBMCs. These receptors originate from a man aged 40-49 years with colorectal cancer. Each CDR3 is given with its conserved first and last residue. D genes are given only for firm matches. The size of a clone is reported for some rows only, either as once, few or many, or as a class for expanded clones.

>.|.|TRBV18|TRBJ1-2
TGTGCCAGCTCACCAGGGACGGATGGCTACACCTTC
CASSPGTDGYTF
>.|.|TRBV18|TRBJ2-2
TGTGCCAGCTCAGTGGATTACCTGAACACCGGGGAGCTGTTTTTT
CASSVDYLNTGELFF
>.|TRBD2|TRBV5-1|TRBJ2-1
TGCGCCAGCAGCTTGACGGTGCCACTAGCGCCCAATGAGCAGTTCTTC
CASSLTVPLAPNEQFF
>.|.|TRBV12-3/TRBV12-4|TRBJ1-1
TGTGCCAGCAGTTTAGTCGCCAGAACTGAAGCTTTCTTT
CASSLVARTEAFF
>.|.|TRBV2|TRBJ1-4
TGTGCCAGCAGGGAGAGACAGATTAATGAAAAACTGTTTTTT
CASRERQINEKLFF
>.|.|TRBV7-2|TRBJ2-5
TGTGCCAGCAGCTTATACCGCGGGCGAAAGTACTTC
CASSLYRGRKYF
>few|.|TRBV19|TRBJ1-2
TGTGCCAGTAGTTCCGTGGGGGTAGGCTACACCTTC
CASSSVGVGYTF
>.|.|TRBV5-1|TRBJ1-1
TGCGCCAGCAGCTTGTCATCCCGGCGGGGTAACACTGAAGCTTTCTTT
CASSLSSRRGNTEAFF
>.|.|TRBV6-6|TRBJ1-3
TGTGCCAGCAGTGTATCAGGGAGCTCTGGAAACACCATATATTTT
CASSVSGSSGNTIYF
>.|.|TRBV21-1|TRBJ2-5
TGTGCCAGCAGCAGAAAAAAAGGACAGTTGAGCCAAGAGACCCAGTACTTC
CASSRKKGQLSQETQYF
>.|.|TRBV3-1/TRBV3-2|TRBJ2-7
TGTGCCAGCAGCCAAGACGCCAGTAAGCAGTACTTC
CASSQDASKQYF
>.|TRBD2|TRBV6-5|TRBJ2-3
TGTGCCAGCAGTTACCGCGGGGGTGGCACAGATACGCAGTATTTT
CASSYRGGGTDTQYF
>.|.|TRBV2|TRBJ1-4
TGTGCCAGCAGTGAAATTGGGACATTTAATGAAAAACTGTTTTTT
CASSEIGTFNEKLFF
>.|.|TRBV4-1|TRBJ1-4
TGCGCCAGCAGCCAGGGTCAGGGGTTTTTGGATGAAAAACTGTTTTTT
CASSQGQGFLDEKLFF
>.|TRBD1|TRBV9|TRBJ2-3
TGTGCCAGCAGCCCCACCGACAGGGGTAGCACAGATACGCAGTATTTT
CASSPTDRGSTDTQYF
>.|TRBD2|TRBV18|TRBJ2-3
TGTGCCAGCTCACCCCAAAGCGGGGGGGCGGGAGATACGCAGTATTTT
CASSPQSGGAGDTQYF
>.|.|TRBV2|TRBJ1-6
TGTGCCAGCACCGGGACCCTTAATTCACCCCTCCACTTT
CASTGTLNSPLHF
>.|.|TRBV3-1/TRBV3-2|TRBJ1-2
TGTGCCAGCAGCCCCGCCGGGAACCCCTTCTCTGGCTACACCTTC
CASSPAGNPFSGYTF
>.|.|TRBV7-9|TRBJ1-1
TGTGCCAGCAGCCCTGGGGGGCACTTGAACACTGAAGCTTTCTTT
CASSPGGHLNTEAFF
>few|TRBD1|TRBV7-8|TRBJ1-6
TGTGCCAGCAGCCGGATGGGACAGAGTAATTCACCCCTCCACTTT
CASSRMGQSNSPLHF
>.|.|TRBV6-5|TRBJ2-1
TGTGCCAGCAGTTACGCGAAAGGACAGACCTACAATGAGCAGTTCTTC
CASSYAKGQTYNEQFF
>.|.|TRBV12-3/TRBV12-4|TRBJ2-1
TGTGCCAGCAGTTTATCTCTCAATGAGCAGTTCTTC
CASSLSLNEQFF
>.|TRBD1|TRBV7-9|TRBJ1-2
TGTGCCAGCAGCTTAGATGTTGGACAGGGGTTCTATGGCTACACCTTC
CASSLDVGQGFYGYTF
>.|.|TRBV7-3|TRBJ2-7
TGTGCCAGCAGCCTAGGACAGCCCGGGGCCTACGAGCAGTACTTC
CASSLGQPGAYEQYF
>.|.|TRBV11-3|TRBJ1-3
TGTGCCAGCAGACGGGGGGCGTCTGGAAACACCATATATTTT
CASRRGASGNTIYF
>.|TRBD2|TRBV30|TRBJ2-7
TGTGCCTGGAGACTCGGGACTAGCGGGGCCTACGAGCAGTACTTC
CAWRLGTSGAYEQYF
>.|.|TRBV6-5|TRBJ1-5
TGTGCCAGCAGCCCCACGGATAGCAATCAGCCCCAGCATTTT
CASSPTDSNQPQHF
>medium-sized|.|TRBV19|TRBJ1-1
TGTGCCAGTACCCCGGGGCCGGCGGGCCCTGAAGCTTTCTTT
CASTPGPAGPEAFF
>.|.|TRBV11-3|TRBJ2-2
TGTGCCAGCAGCTCACTGAACACCGGGGAGCTGTTTTTT
CASSSLNTGELFF